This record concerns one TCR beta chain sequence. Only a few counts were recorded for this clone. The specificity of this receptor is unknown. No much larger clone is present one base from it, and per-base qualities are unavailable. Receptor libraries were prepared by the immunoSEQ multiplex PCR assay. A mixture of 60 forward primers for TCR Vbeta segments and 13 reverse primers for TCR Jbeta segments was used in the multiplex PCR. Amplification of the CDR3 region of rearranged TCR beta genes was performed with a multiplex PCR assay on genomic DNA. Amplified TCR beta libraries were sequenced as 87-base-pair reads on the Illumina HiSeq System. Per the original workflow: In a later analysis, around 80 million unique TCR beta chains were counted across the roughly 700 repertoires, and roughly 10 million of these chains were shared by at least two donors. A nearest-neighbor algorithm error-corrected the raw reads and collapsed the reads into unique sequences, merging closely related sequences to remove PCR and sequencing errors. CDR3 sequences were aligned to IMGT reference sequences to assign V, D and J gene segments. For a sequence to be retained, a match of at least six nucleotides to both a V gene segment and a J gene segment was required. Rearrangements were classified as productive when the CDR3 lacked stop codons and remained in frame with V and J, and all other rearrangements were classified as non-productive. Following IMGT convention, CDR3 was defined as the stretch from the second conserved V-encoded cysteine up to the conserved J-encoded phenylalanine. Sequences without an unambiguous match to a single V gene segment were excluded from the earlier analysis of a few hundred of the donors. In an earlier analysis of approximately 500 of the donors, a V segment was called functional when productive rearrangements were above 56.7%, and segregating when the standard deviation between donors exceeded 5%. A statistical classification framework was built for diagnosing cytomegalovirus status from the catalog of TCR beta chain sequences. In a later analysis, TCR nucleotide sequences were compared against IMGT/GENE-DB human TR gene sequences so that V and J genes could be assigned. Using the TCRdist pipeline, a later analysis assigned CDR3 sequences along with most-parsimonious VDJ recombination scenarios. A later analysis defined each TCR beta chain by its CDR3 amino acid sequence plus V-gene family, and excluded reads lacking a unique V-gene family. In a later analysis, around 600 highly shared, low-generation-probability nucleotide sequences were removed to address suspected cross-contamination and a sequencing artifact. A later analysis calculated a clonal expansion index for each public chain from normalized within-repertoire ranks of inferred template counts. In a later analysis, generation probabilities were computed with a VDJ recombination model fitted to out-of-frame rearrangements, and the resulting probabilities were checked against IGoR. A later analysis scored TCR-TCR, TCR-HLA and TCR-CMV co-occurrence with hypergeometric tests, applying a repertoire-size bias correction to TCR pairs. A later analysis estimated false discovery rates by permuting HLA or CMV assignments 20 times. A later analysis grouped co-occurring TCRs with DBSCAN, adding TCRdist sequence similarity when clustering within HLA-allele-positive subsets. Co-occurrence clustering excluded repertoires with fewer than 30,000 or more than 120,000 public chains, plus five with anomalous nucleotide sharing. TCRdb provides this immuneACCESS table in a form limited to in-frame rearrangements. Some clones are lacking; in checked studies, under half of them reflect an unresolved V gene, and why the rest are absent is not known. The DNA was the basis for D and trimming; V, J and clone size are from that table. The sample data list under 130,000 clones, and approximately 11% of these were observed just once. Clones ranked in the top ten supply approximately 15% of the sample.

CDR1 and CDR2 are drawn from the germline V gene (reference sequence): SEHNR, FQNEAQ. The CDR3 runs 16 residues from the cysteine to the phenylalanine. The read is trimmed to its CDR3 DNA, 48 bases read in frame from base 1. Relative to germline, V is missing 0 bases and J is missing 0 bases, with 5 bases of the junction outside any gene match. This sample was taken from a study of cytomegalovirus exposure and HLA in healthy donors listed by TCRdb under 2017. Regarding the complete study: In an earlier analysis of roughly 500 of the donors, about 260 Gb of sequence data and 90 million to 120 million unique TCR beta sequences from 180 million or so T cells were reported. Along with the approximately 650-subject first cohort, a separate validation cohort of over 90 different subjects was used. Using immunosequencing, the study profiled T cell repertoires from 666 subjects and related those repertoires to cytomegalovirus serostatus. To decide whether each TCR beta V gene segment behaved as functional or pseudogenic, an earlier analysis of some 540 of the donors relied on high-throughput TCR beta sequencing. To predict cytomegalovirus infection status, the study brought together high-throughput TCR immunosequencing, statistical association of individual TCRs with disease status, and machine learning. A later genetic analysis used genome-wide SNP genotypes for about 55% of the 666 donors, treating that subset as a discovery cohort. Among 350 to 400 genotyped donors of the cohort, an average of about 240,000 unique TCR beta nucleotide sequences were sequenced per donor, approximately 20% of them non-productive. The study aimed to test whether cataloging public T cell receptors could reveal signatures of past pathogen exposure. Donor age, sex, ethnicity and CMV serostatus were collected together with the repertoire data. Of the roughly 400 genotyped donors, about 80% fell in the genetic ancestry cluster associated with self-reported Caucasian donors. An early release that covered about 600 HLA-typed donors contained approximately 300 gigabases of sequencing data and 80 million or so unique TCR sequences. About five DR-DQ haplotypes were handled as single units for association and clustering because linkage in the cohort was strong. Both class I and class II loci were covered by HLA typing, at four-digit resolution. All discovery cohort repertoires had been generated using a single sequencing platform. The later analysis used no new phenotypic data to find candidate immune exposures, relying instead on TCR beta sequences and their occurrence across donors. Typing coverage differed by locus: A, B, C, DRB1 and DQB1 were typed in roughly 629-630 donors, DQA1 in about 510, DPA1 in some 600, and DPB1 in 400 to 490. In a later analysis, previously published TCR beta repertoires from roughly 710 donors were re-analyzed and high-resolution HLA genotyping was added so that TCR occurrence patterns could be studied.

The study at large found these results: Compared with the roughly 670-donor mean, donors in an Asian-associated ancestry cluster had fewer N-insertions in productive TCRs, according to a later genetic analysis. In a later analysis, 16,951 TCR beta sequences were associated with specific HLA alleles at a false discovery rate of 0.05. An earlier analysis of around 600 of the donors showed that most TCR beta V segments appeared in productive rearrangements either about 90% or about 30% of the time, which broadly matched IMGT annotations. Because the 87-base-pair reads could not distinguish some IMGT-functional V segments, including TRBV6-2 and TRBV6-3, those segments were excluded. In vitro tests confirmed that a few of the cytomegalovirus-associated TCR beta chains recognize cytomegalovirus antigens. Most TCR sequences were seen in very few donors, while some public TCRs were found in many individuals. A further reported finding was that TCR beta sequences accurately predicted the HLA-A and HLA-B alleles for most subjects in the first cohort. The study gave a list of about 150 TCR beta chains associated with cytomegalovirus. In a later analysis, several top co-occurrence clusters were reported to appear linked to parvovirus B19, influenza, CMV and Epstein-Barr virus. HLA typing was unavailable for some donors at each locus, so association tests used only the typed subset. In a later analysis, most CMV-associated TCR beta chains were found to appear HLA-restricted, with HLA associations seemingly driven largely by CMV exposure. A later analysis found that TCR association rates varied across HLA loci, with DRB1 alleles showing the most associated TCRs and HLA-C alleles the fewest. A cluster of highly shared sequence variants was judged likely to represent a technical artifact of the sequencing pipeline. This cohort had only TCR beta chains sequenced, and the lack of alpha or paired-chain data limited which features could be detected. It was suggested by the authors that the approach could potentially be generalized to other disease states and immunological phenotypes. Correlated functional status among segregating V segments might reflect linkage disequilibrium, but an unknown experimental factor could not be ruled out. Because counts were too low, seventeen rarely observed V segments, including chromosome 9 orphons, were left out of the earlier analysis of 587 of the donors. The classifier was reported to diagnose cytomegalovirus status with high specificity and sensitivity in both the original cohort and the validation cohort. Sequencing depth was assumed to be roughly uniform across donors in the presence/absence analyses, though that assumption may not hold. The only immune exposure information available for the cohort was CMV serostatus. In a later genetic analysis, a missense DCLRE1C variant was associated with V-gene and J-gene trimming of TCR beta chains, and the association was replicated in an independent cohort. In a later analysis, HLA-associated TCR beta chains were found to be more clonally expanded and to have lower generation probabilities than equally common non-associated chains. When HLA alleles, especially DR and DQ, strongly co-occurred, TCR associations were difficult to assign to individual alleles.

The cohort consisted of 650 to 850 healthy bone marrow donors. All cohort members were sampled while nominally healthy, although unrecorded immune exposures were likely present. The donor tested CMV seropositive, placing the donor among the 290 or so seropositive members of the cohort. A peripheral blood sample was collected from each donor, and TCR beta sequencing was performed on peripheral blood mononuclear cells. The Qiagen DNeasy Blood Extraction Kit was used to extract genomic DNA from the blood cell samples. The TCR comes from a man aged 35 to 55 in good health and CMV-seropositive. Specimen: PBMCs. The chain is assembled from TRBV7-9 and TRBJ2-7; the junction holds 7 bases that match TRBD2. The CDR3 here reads CASSLAPSGDSYEQYF. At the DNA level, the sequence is TGTGCCAGCAGCTTAGCGCCTAGCGGAGACTCCTACGAGCAGTACTTC. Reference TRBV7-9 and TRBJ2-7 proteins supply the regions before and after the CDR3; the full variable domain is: DTGVSQNPRHKITKRGQNVTFRCDPISEHNRLYWYRQTLGQGPEFLTYFQNEAQLEKSRLLSDRFSAERPKGSFSTLEIQRTEQGDSAMYLCASSLAPSGDSYEQYFGPGTRLTVT.